This TCR beta chain was identified in a study of T cell clonotyping in hematopoietic cell transplantation. Study-level background: Recipient samples before transplant were obtained post-cytoreduction. Study outcomes and limitations: Graft donor and pretransplant recipient Inverse Simpson Index values predicted broader posttransplant TCR diversity. After transplant, recipient diversity fell while pathologically expanded clonotypes grew through day 180.

V shed 4 bases and J shed 8 bases, with 11 bases lying between them. Per germline, CDR1 SQVTM and CDR2 ANQGSEA. The CDR3 has 11 residues. Indicated time point: recipient sample about 28 days before transplant, after cytoreduction. Recipients were bled about 28 days pretransplant and at posttransplant days 30, 100, 180. In regard to this clone: Its antigen is undetermined.

Sequenced by immunoSEQ multiplex PCR; TCRdb stores in-frame clones only, minus some. This table has under 30,000 clones, over 65% appearing once. The clonotype comes from a woman younger than 45 with chronic myeloid leukemia. Some clones in this sample may be carry-over from other donors' samples. The chain uses TRBV29-1 and TRBJ1-2; D not resolved. Sequences were derived from peripheral blood mononuclear cells, sampled before stem cell transplant. CDR3: CSVGNGLGYTF. The CDR3 DNA follows: TGCAGCGTTGGGAACGGCTTGGGCTACACCTTC.